This T cell receptor beta chain came from a study of T cell repertoires in cytomegalovirus infection. Study as a whole: Signatures in public TCR beta sequences pointed to both CMV infection and matching HLA type.

This clonotype showed up just a few times. Its matching antigen is unknown. TCRdb recomputed calls from the reads with MiXCR, one row per CDR3 protein. The sample shows approximately 310,000 distinct CDR3 sequences, approximately 25% of them seen only once. Points from the study as a whole: Dominant in the ex vivo response were TCR beta clonotypes restricted by HLA-C and specific for CMV.

There are 15 residues in the CDR3. V trimming: 6 bases; J trimming: 5 bases; junction bases outside the gene matches: 12. The clonotype comes from a human donor in good health (CMV status not recorded). Some clones in this sample may be carry-over from other donors' samples. V is TRBV12-3 or TRBV12-4 and J is TRBJ1-1; 7 positions agree with TRBD1. The sample in question was cultured PBMCs, obtained from culture after CMV antigen stimulation. Written as DNA, the CDR3 is TGTGCCAGCAGGTTGACAGGGAGCCTGGGGACTGAAGCTTTCTTT. Translated, it gives CASRLTGSLGTEAFF.